This TCR beta chain was obtained from a study of CD8+CD57+ T cells in acquired aplastic anemia. Background on the study: The mean DNA yield obtained from sorted CD4+ and CD8+ cells came to approximately 3 ug. Study-wide results and limits: The CD8+ Simpson's diversity of patients and controls was not significantly different.

This CDR3 contains 10 residues. The V end was cut by 3 bases, the J end by 3 bases, with 2 bases between. CDR1 SQVTM and CDR2 ANQGSEA come from the germline V gene. Profiling of TCR beta VDJ combinations and CDR3 sequences used genomic DNA as template. MiXCR, run by TCRdb on the reads, gives a single entry per CDR3 protein. The repertoire includes 150,000 to 200,000 distinct CDR3 sequences, just under 65% of them detected once, and less than 55% sits in the top ten. A word on this clonotype: Its antigen is not identified.

The sequencing input was sorted CD4+, CD8+, or CD8+CD57+ T cells (not recorded which) from PBMCs. The V call is TRBV29-1, the J call TRBJ1-1; the D is unclear. This TCR derives from a human donor in good health. The CDR3 region is CSVDDTEAFF. The CDR3 region has the DNA TGCAGCGTTGATGACACTGAAGCTTTCTTT.